The rows below give T cell receptor beta chains drawn from one sample of a study of blood T cell repertoires in COVID-19. TCRdb keeps only in-frame clones here, not all; method: immunoSEQ multiplex PCR. This table has over 100,000 clones, roughly three quarters appearing once. The sequencing input was peripheral blood. The receptors were gathered from a woman aged 80 or over with acute or convalescent COVID-19. The CDR3 runs from the conserved cysteine through the conserved F or W. A D gene is named only where the DNA matches it firmly. Some rows have no size entry. The others give once, few or many, or a class for an expanded clone.

d_gene: TRBD1; v_gene: TRBV4-2; j_gene: TRBJ2-1; abundance: -; CDR3aa: CASSQAGQGINEQFF; CDR3nt: TGTGCCAGCAGCCAAGCGGGACAGGGGATTAATGAGCAGTTCTTC
d_gene: -; v_gene: TRBV4-3; j_gene: TRBJ2-3; abundance: -; CDR3aa: CASSQGGAQYF; CDR3nt: TGCGCCAGCAGCCAAGGGGGGGCGCAGTATTTT
d_gene: -; v_gene: TRBV19; j_gene: TRBJ2-1; abundance: -; CDR3aa: CASSRSGIRSEQFF; CDR3nt: TGTGCCAGTAGCCGATCAGGGATTCGGAGTGAGCAGTTCTTC
d_gene: -; v_gene: TRBV7-3; j_gene: TRBJ1-2; abundance: few; CDR3aa: CASSLSPGEGYGYTF; CDR3nt: TGTGCCAGCAGCTTAAGTCCAGGGGAGGGCTATGGCTACACCTTC
d_gene: -; v_gene: TRBV28; j_gene: TRBJ1-2; abundance: -; CDR3aa: CASSSGYGGYTF; CDR3nt: TGTGCCAGCAGTTCAGGGTACGGCGGCTACACCTTC
d_gene: -; v_gene: TRBV3-1/TRBV3-2; j_gene: TRBJ1-6; abundance: -; CDR3aa: CASSPREGPLHF; CDR3nt: TGTGCCAGCAGCCCCAGGGAAGGGCCCCTCCACTTT
d_gene: TRBD1; v_gene: TRBV27; j_gene: TRBJ1-5; abundance: -; CDR3aa: CASRKGQGDNQPQHF; CDR3nt: TGTGCCAGCAGGAAGGGACAGGGGGACAATCAGCCCCAGCATTTT
d_gene: -; v_gene: TRBV28; j_gene: TRBJ2-2; abundance: -; CDR3aa: CASSLSPTGELFF; CDR3nt: TGTGCCAGCAGTTTAAGCCCAACCGGGGAGCTGTTTTTT
d_gene: -; v_gene: TRBV11-3; j_gene: TRBJ1-1; abundance: -; CDR3aa: CASSLEQMNTEAFF; CDR3nt: TGTGCCAGCAGCTTAGAACAGATGAACACTGAAGCTTTCTTT
d_gene: -; v_gene: TRBV5-4; j_gene: TRBJ1-1; abundance: -; CDR3aa: CASSLERSLNTEAFF; CDR3nt: TGTGCCAGCAGCTTGGAGAGATCCTTGAACACTGAAGCTTTCTTT
d_gene: TRBD1; v_gene: TRBV7-3; j_gene: TRBJ1-2; abundance: -; CDR3aa: CASSLAAGQGEGYTF; CDR3nt: TGTGCCAGCAGCTTAGCCGCGGGGCAGGGGGAGGGCTACACCTTC
d_gene: -; v_gene: TRBV9; j_gene: TRBJ2-3; abundance: -; CDR3aa: CASSVVGATDTQYF; CDR3nt: TGTGCCAGCAGCGTAGTCGGAGCGACAGATACGCAGTATTTT
d_gene: -; v_gene: TRBV2; j_gene: TRBJ2-7; abundance: -; CDR3aa: CASSELSPEQYF; CDR3nt: TGTGCCAGCAGTGAATTATCTCCCGAGCAGTACTTC
d_gene: TRBD1; v_gene: TRBV15; j_gene: TRBJ1-2; abundance: -; CDR3aa: CATSREDQGAIRGYTF; CDR3nt: TGTGCCACCAGCAGAGAAGATCAGGGGGCAATCAGGGGCTACACCTTC
d_gene: -; v_gene: TRBV7-2; j_gene: TRBJ2-3; abundance: -; CDR3aa: CASSRDIRSILTDTQYF; CDR3nt: TGTGCCAGCAGCCGGGACATAAGGTCGATCCTCACAGATACGCAGTATTTT
d_gene: TRBD1; v_gene: TRBV19; j_gene: TRBJ2-1; abundance: -; CDR3aa: CASSIQALAGGTEQFF; CDR3nt: TGTGCCAGTAGTATTCAGGCCCTGGCAGGGGGAACTGAGCAGTTCTTC
d_gene: -; v_gene: TRBV2; j_gene: TRBJ1-1; abundance: -; CDR3aa: CASRADRSDTEAFF; CDR3nt: TGTGCCAGCAGAGCCGACAGGTCGGACACTGAAGCTTTCTTT
d_gene: -; v_gene: TRBV3-1/TRBV3-2; j_gene: TRBJ1-4; abundance: -; CDR3aa: CASRATGTNEKLFF; CDR3nt: TGTGCCAGCAGGGCTACGGGGACTAATGAAAAACTGTTTTTT
d_gene: -; v_gene: TRBV2; j_gene: TRBJ2-7; abundance: -; CDR3aa: CASSENSPTAYEQYF; CDR3nt: TGTGCCAGCAGTGAGAATTCCCCAACGGCCTACGAGCAGTACTTC
d_gene: -; v_gene: TRBV19; j_gene: TRBJ2-1; abundance: -; CDR3aa: CASSIRASAHNEQFF; CDR3nt: TGTGCCAGTAGTATTAGGGCTAGCGCACACAATGAGCAGTTCTTC
d_gene: TRBD2; v_gene: TRBV3-1/TRBV3-2; j_gene: TRBJ2-2; abundance: -; CDR3aa: CASSQDLGSGGLFF; CDR3nt: TGTGCCAGCAGCCAAGATCTGGGATCGGGGGGGCTGTTTTTT
d_gene: TRBD2; v_gene: TRBV3-1/TRBV3-2; j_gene: TRBJ2-5; abundance: -; CDR3aa: CASSLSGGVWETQYF; CDR3nt: TGTGCCAGCAGCCTTAGCGGGGGGGTTTGGGAGACCCAGTACTTC
d_gene: -; v_gene: TRBV7-9; j_gene: TRBJ1-2; abundance: once; CDR3aa: CASSLSGTPGKGYTF; CDR3nt: TGTGCCAGCAGCTTATCCGGGACACCCGGCAAAGGCTACACCTTC
d_gene: -; v_gene: TRBV28; j_gene: TRBJ2-1; abundance: -; CDR3aa: CASSSGPRGQFF; CDR3nt: TGTGCCAGCAGTTCCGGGCCCCGGGGGCAGTTCTTC
d_gene: TRBD1; v_gene: TRBV19; j_gene: TRBJ1-1; abundance: -; CDR3aa: CASSPPGTGFTEAFF; CDR3nt: TGTGCCAGTAGTCCCCCAGGGACAGGGTTCACTGAAGCTTTCTTT
d_gene: TRBD1; v_gene: TRBV30; j_gene: TRBJ2-7; abundance: -; CDR3aa: CAWSVQGTGWYEQYF; CDR3nt: TGTGCCTGGAGTGTACAAGGGACAGGGTGGTACGAGCAGTACTTC
d_gene: TRBD1; v_gene: TRBV18; j_gene: TRBJ1-1; abundance: -; CDR3aa: CASSPPNRGSDFF; CDR3nt: TGTGCCAGCTCACCACCAAACAGGGGTAGCGATTTCTTT
d_gene: TRBD1; v_gene: TRBV24-1; j_gene: TRBJ1-2; abundance: -; CDR3aa: CATSDLRRGHGYTF; CDR3nt: TGTGCCACCAGTGATTTGCGCAGGGGGCACGGCTACACCTTC
d_gene: TRBD2; v_gene: TRBV28; j_gene: TRBJ2-7; abundance: few; CDR3aa: CASSFTSAPFEQYF; CDR3nt: TGTGCCAGCAGCTTTACTAGCGCCCCCTTCGAGCAGTACTTC
d_gene: TRBD1; v_gene: TRBV6-1; j_gene: TRBJ1-1; abundance: -; CDR3aa: CASSETRGRGRNTEAFF; CDR3nt: TGTGCCAGCAGTGAAACCAGGGGGCGCGGAAGGAACACTGAAGCTTTCTTT
d_gene: -; v_gene: TRBV5-6; j_gene: TRBJ2-5; abundance: -; CDR3aa: CASSLQGLVGKETQYF; CDR3nt: TGTGCCAGCAGCTTGCAGGGTCTAGTGGGCAAGGAGACCCAGTACTTC
d_gene: TRBD2; v_gene: TRBV18; j_gene: TRBJ2-1; abundance: -; CDR3aa: CASSKGRDSYNEQFF; CDR3nt: TGTGCCAGCTCAAAGGGGAGGGATTCCTACAATGAGCAGTTCTTC
d_gene: TRBD2; v_gene: TRBV30; j_gene: TRBJ2-6; abundance: -; CDR3aa: CAWRNGGYSGANVLTF; CDR3nt: TGTGCCTGGAGGAACGGGGGGTACTCTGGGGCCAACGTCCTGACTTTC
d_gene: -; v_gene: TRBV2; j_gene: TRBJ2-7; abundance: -; CDR3aa: CASSVEGPDYEQYF; CDR3nt: TGTGCCAGCAGTGTTGAGGGCCCCGACTACGAGCAGTACTTC
d_gene: -; v_gene: TRBV19; j_gene: TRBJ2-4; abundance: -; CDR3aa: CASSTLQGRAKNIQYF; CDR3nt: TGTGCCAGTAGTACCTTACAGGGGAGGGCCAAAAACATTCAGTACTTC
d_gene: TRBD2; v_gene: TRBV6-5; j_gene: TRBJ2-7; abundance: -; CDR3aa: CASKGSGAYEQYF; CDR3nt: TGTGCCAGCAAGGGTAGCGGGGCCTACGAGCAGTACTTC
d_gene: -; v_gene: TRBV5-1; j_gene: TRBJ2-3; abundance: few; CDR3aa: CASSLSGTSTDTQYF; CDR3nt: TGCGCCAGCAGCCTATCCGGGACTAGCACAGATACGCAGTATTTT
d_gene: -; v_gene: TRBV1; j_gene: TRBJ1-1; abundance: -; CDR3aa: CTSSQDGRTRNTEAFF; CDR3nt: TGCACCAGCAGCCAAGATGGACGGACAAGGAACACTGAAGCTTTCTTT
d_gene: TRBD2; v_gene: TRBV29-1; j_gene: TRBJ2-1; abundance: -; CDR3aa: CSGLTSGRYDEQFF; CDR3nt: TGCAGCGGTTTGACTAGCGGGAGATACGATGAGCAGTTCTTC
d_gene: TRBD2; v_gene: TRBV7-2; j_gene: TRBJ2-2; abundance: -; CDR3aa: CASSLAKGLAGVHGELFF; CDR3nt: TGTGCCAGCAGCTTAGCCAAGGGACTAGCGGGAGTTCACGGGGAGCTGTTTTTT
d_gene: TRBD2; v_gene: TRBV4-3; j_gene: TRBJ2-1; abundance: -; CDR3aa: CASSQEGGGAFEQFF; CDR3nt: TGCGCCAGCAGCCAAGAAGGCGGGGGGGCCTTTGAGCAGTTCTTC
d_gene: TRBD1; v_gene: TRBV3-1/TRBV3-2; j_gene: TRBJ1-6; abundance: -; CDR3aa: CASSQTTGGGSPLHF; CDR3nt: TGTGCCAGCAGCCAAACCACAGGGGGCGGGTCACCCCTCCACTTT